One T cell receptor (beta chain) is described in this entry. This specimen belongs to a study of T-cell reconstitution after alpha-beta-depleted transplantation in children. Germline V CDR1 and CDR2: PRHDT, FYEKMQ (reference sequence). The CDR3 is made up of 14 amino acids. V lost 2 bases, J lost 6 bases, and 8 bases lay in between. As it was prepared, the TCRbeta library received unique molecular identifiers. TCRdb processed the PCR reads anew with MiXCR; each CDR3 protein has one entry. The data contain around 250,000 distinct CDR3 sequences, around 9.6% of them singletons. This TCR derives from a human donor who donated a stem cell graft to a child with SCID. The specimen comprised PBMCs from the stem cell graft donor, sampled from the stem cell graft. V and J are TRBV13 and TRBJ1-6; perhaps TRBD1 as D (5 bases). In DNA form, the CDR3 reads TGTGCCAGCAGCTTAAGGCAGGGTAATTCACCCCTCCACTTT. Translation gives CASSLRQGNSPLHF.